These T cell receptor beta chains were read from a single sample in a study of response to subunit inactivated influenza vaccine. Via MiXCR, TCRdb re-called the RT-PCR reads, giving one row per CDR3 protein. The sample includes around 540,000 distinct CDR3 sequences, over 9.5% of them seen just once. Material: PBMCs from blood, obtained on the day of vaccination. The receptors come from a man aged 45-65 years who received an inactivated influenza vaccine. Both conserved end residues are part of each CDR3. Each record gives: V gene, clone size, D gene, J gene, CDR3 protein, CDR3 DNA. D genes are given only for firm matches. Where a row states a size, it is once, few, many or the class of an expanded clone; other rows omit it.

V gene: TRBV5-5; clone size: few; D gene: TRBD1; J gene: TRBJ2-3; CDR3 protein: CASSLVGQGADTQYF; CDR3 DNA: TGTGCCAGCAGCTTGGTGGGACAGGGGGCAGATACGCAGTATTTT
V gene: TRBV3-1; clone size: many; D gene: NA; J gene: TRBJ2-5; CDR3 protein: CASTLYRAGEETQYF; CDR3 DNA: TGTGCCAGCACCTTATACCGGGCAGGAGAAGAGACCCAGTACTTC
V gene: TRBV3-1; clone size: NA; D gene: TRBD1; J gene: TRBJ2-7; CDR3 protein: CASSAPGTGKIYEQYF; CDR3 DNA: TGTGCCAGCTCCGCTCCCGGGACAGGGAAAATCTACGAGCAGTACTTC
V gene: TRBV29-1; clone size: NA; D gene: NA; J gene: TRBJ2-6; CDR3 protein: CSVSRTANVLTF; CDR3 DNA: TGCAGCGTGTCGCGGACGGCCAACGTCCTGACTTTC
V gene: TRBV2; clone size: NA; D gene: TRBD2; J gene: TRBJ2-4; CDR3 protein: CASSVKRGAVIQYF; CDR3 DNA: TGTGCCAGCAGTGTCAAGCGGGGGGCCGTCATTCAGTACTTC
V gene: TRBV7-2; clone size: few; D gene: NA; J gene: TRBJ2-1; CDR3 protein: CASSLPGQSYNEQFF; CDR3 DNA: TGTGCCAGCAGCTTACCAGGTCAATCCTACAATGAGCAGTTCTTC
V gene: TRBV19; clone size: NA; D gene: NA; J gene: TRBJ1-1; CDR3 protein: CASSRILNTEAFF; CDR3 DNA: TGTGCCAGTAGTAGGATTCTTAACACTGAAGCTTTCTTT
V gene: TRBV10-2; clone size: few; D gene: TRBD2; J gene: TRBJ2-4; CDR3 protein: CASRGTSGGAEGNIQYF; CDR3 DNA: TGCGCCAGCAGAGGAACTAGCGGGGGGGCCGAAGGAAACATTCAGTACTTC
V gene: TRBV29-1; clone size: few; D gene: NA; J gene: TRBJ1-1; CDR3 protein: CSVVPNFF; CDR3 DNA: TGCAGCGTTGTCCCTAATTTCTTT
V gene: TRBV29-1; clone size: few; D gene: TRBD2; J gene: TRBJ2-1; CDR3 protein: CSALPGRASNEQFF; CDR3 DNA: TGCAGCGCTCTTCCCGGGAGGGCCAGCAATGAGCAGTTCTTC
V gene: TRBV7-8; clone size: many; D gene: NA; J gene: TRBJ1-1; CDR3 protein: CASSLGAVNTEAFF; CDR3 DNA: TGTGCCAGCAGCTTAGGGGCGGTGAACACTGAAGCTTTCTTT
V gene: TRBV3-1; clone size: many; D gene: NA; J gene: TRBJ2-2; CDR3 protein: CASSHRGGTGELFF; CDR3 DNA: TGTGCCAGCAGCCATAGAGGGGGGACCGGGGAGCTGTTTTTT
V gene: TRBV12-3/TRBV12-4; clone size: NA; D gene: NA; J gene: TRBJ1-2; CDR3 protein: CASSPQVRYGYTF; CDR3 DNA: TGTGCCAGCAGTCCACAGGTGCGGTATGGCTACACCTTC
V gene: TRBV6-2/TRBV6-3; clone size: NA; D gene: TRBD2; J gene: TRBJ2-1; CDR3 protein: CASSPRGLAGGPVNEQFF; CDR3 DNA: TGTGCCAGCAGTCCGAGGGGACTAGCGGGGGGGCCCGTGAATGAGCAGTTCTTC
V gene: TRBV3-1; clone size: many; D gene: NA; J gene: TRBJ1-1; CDR3 protein: CASSRGGTEAFF; CDR3 DNA: TGTGCCAGCAGCCGTGGCGGTACTGAAGCTTTCTTT
V gene: TRBV12-3/TRBV12-4; clone size: few; D gene: TRBD1; J gene: TRBJ2-7; CDR3 protein: CASSETGAPSEQYF; CDR3 DNA: TGTGCCAGCAGCGAGACAGGGGCCCCCTCCGAGCAGTACTTC
V gene: TRBV6-2/TRBV6-3; clone size: NA; D gene: NA; J gene: TRBJ2-3; CDR3 protein: CASSYTDSIITDTQYF; CDR3 DNA: TGTGCCAGCAGTTACACCGACAGTATCATCACAGATACGCAGTATTTT
V gene: TRBV6-1; clone size: few; D gene: TRBD2; J gene: TRBJ2-1; CDR3 protein: CASSTLAGALNEQFF; CDR3 DNA: TGTGCCAGCAGCACTCTAGCGGGGGCTTTAAATGAGCAGTTCTTC
V gene: TRBV5-1; clone size: NA; D gene: TRBD2; J gene: TRBJ2-1; CDR3 protein: CASSFAFGTRVNNEQFF; CDR3 DNA: TGCGCCAGCAGCTTTGCCTTTGGGACTAGGGTGAACAATGAGCAGTTCTTC
V gene: TRBV27; clone size: NA; D gene: NA; J gene: TRBJ2-7; CDR3 protein: CASTRGTGPYEQYF; CDR3 DNA: TGTGCCAGCACCCGGGGAACAGGGCCTTACGAGCAGTACTTC
V gene: TRBV6-2/TRBV6-3; clone size: NA; D gene: NA; J gene: TRBJ1-5; CDR3 protein: CASSTRHDNQPQHF; CDR3 DNA: TGTGCCAGCAGTACTCGACACGACAATCAGCCCCAGCATTTT
V gene: TRBV7-8; clone size: few; D gene: NA; J gene: TRBJ2-7; CDR3 protein: CASTRSAGYEQYF; CDR3 DNA: TGTGCCAGCACCAGGTCCGCGGGCTACGAGCAGTACTTC
V gene: TRBV20-1; clone size: many; D gene: NA; J gene: TRBJ2-1; CDR3 protein: CSVLPYFGGLNYNEQFF; CDR3 DNA: TGCAGCGTACTGCCGTACTTTGGAGGTCTAAACTACAATGAGCAGTTCTTC
V gene: TRBV27; clone size: NA; D gene: NA; J gene: TRBJ1-4; CDR3 protein: CASSPRVSGEKLFF; CDR3 DNA: TGTGCCAGCAGTCCAAGGGTATCAGGAGAAAAACTGTTTTTT
V gene: TRBV24-1; clone size: many; D gene: TRBD2; J gene: TRBJ2-1; CDR3 protein: CATSDRTSEYNEQFF; CDR3 DNA: TGTGCCACCAGTGATCGGACTAGCGAATACAATGAGCAGTTCTTC
V gene: TRBV27; clone size: few; D gene: NA; J gene: TRBJ2-3; CDR3 protein: CASSPIQGPIPDTQYF; CDR3 DNA: TGTGCCAGCAGTCCCATTCAGGGACCGATCCCAGATACGCAGTATTTT
V gene: TRBV20-1; clone size: NA; D gene: NA; J gene: TRBJ2-3; CDR3 protein: CSATVGEHGTDTQYF; CDR3 DNA: TGCAGTGCAACGGTGGGGGAGCACGGCACAGATACGCAGTATTTT
V gene: TRBV20-1; clone size: many; D gene: NA; J gene: TRBJ2-2; CDR3 protein: CSASTGNTGELFF; CDR3 DNA: TGCAGTGCTAGTACAGGGAACACCGGGGAGCTGTTTTTT
V gene: TRBV7-9; clone size: few; D gene: NA; J gene: TRBJ2-4; CDR3 protein: CASSLDIKNIQYF; CDR3 DNA: TGTGCCAGCAGCTTAGATATAAAAAACATTCAGTACTTC
V gene: TRBV18; clone size: NA; D gene: NA; J gene: TRBJ2-7; CDR3 protein: CASSPPVVGEQYF; CDR3 DNA: TGTGCCAGCTCACCACCGGTCGTCGGCGAGCAGTACTTC
V gene: TRBV20-1; clone size: NA; D gene: NA; J gene: TRBJ1-2; CDR3 protein: CSARGWDRATYGYTF; CDR3 DNA: TGCAGTGCTAGGGGGTGGGACCGGGCAACCTATGGCTACACCTTC
V gene: TRBV3-1; clone size: few; D gene: TRBD2; J gene: TRBJ2-1; CDR3 protein: CASSQMTSGGNEQFF; CDR3 DNA: TGTGCCAGCAGCCAAATGACTAGCGGAGGGAATGAGCAGTTCTTC